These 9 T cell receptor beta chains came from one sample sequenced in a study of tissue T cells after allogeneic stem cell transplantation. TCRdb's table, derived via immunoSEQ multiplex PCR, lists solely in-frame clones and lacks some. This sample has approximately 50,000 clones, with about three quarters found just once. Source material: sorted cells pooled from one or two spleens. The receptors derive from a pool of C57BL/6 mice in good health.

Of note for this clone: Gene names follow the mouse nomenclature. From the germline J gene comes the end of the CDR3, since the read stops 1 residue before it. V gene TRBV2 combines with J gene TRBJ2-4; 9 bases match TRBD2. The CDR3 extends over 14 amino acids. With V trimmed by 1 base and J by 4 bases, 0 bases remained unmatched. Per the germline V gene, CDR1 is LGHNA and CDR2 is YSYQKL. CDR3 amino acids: CASSQGDWENTLYF. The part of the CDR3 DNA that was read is TGTGCCAGCAGCCAAGGGGACTGGGAAAACACCTTGTAC.

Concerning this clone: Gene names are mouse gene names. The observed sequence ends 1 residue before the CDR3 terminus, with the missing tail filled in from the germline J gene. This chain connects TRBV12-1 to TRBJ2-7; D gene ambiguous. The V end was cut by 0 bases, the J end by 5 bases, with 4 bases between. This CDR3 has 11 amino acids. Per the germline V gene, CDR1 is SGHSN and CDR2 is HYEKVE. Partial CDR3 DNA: TGTGCCAGCTCTCTCGCCGATGAACAGTAC. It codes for CASSLADEQY. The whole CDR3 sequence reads CASSLADEQYF.

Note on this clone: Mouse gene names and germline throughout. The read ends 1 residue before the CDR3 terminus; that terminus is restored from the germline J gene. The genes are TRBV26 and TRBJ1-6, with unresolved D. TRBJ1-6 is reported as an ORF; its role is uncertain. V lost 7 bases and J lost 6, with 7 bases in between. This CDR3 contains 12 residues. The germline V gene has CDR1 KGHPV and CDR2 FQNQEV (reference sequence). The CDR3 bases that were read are TGTGCCAGCAAGACAACTAATTCGCCCCTCTAC. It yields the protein CASKTTNSPLY. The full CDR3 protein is CASKTTNSPLYF.

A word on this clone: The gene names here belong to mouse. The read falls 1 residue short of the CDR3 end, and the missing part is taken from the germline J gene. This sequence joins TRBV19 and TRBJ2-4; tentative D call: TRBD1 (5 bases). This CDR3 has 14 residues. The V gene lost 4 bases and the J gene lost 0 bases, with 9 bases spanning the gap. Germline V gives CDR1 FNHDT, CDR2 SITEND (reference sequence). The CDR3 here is CASSSQGSQNTLYF. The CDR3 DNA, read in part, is TGTGCCAGCAGTTCTCAGGGTAGTCAAAACACCTTGTAC.

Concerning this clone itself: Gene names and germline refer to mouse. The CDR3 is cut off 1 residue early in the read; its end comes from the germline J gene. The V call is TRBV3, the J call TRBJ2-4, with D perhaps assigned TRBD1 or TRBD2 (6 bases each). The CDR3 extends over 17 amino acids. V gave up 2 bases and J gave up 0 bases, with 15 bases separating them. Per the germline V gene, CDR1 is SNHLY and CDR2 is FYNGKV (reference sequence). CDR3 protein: CASSLRGETTSQNTLYF. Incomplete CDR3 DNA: TGTGCCAGCAGCTTAAGGGGGGAGACTACTAGTCAAAACACCTTGTAC. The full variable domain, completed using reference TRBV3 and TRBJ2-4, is GPKVLQIPSHQIIDMGQMVTLNCDPVSNHLYFYWYKQILGQQMEFLVNFYNGKVMEKSKLFKDQFSVERPDGSYFTLKIQPTALEDSAVYFCASSLRGETTSQNTLYFGAGTRLSVL.

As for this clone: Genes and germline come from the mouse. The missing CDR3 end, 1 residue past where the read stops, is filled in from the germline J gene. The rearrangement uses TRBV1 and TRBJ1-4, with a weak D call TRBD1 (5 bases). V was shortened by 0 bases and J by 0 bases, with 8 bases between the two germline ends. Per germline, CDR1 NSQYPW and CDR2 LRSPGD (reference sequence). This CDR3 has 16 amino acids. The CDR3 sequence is CTCSADRTISNERLFF. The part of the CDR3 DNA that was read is TGCACCTGCAGTGCAGATAGGACAATTTCCAACGAAAGATTATTT.

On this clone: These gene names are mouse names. CDR3 loop: CASGGGTGKNTGQLYF. The part of the CDR3 DNA that was read is TGTGCCAGCGGTGGGGGGACAGGGAAGAACACCGGGCAGCTCTAC. This chain connects TRBV13-2 to TRBJ2-2, with TRBD1 matching 9 bases. The read terminates 1 residue before the CDR3 end, so the remaining end is supplied by the germline J gene. J lost 2 bases, V lost 3 bases, and 5 bases had no gene match. CDR1 and CDR2 from the germline V gene are NNHNN and SYGAGS (reference sequence). The CDR3 is 16 amino acids.

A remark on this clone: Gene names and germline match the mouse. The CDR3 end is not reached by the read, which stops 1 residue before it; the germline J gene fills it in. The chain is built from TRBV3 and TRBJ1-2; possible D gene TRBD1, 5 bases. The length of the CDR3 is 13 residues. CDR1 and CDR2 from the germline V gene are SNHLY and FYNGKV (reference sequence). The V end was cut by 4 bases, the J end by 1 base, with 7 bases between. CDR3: CASSSDRNSDYTF. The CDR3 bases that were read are TGTGCCAGCAGCTCCGACAGAAACTCCGACTACACC.

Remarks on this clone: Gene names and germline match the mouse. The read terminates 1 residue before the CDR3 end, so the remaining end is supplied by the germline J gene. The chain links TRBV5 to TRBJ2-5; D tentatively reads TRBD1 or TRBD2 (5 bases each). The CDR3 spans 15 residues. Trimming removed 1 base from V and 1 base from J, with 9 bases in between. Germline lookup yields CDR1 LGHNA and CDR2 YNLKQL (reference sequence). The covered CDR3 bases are TGTGCCAGCAGCCAAGGGGGGAGGGACCAAGACACCCAGTAC. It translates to CASSQGGRDQDTQY. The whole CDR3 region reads CASSQGGRDQDTQYF.